This T cell receptor (beta chain) was obtained from a study of CD8 T cells in Susac syndrome. A note on this clonotype: As yet, its antigen is unknown.

An amount of RNA that ranged from roughly 0.5 to 1 ug was reverse transcribed with random hexamers. Amplification of TCR beta CDR3 across 54 Vbeta and 13 Jbeta was performed with immunoSEQ multiplex PCR. TCRdb recomputed calls from the immunoSEQ multiplex PCR reads with MiXCR, one row per CDR3 protein. The data contain 70,000 to 75,000 distinct CDR3 sequences, 93% of them singletons. Study results and caveats: The Susac syndrome CD4+ T cell repertoires displayed no clonal expansion. The study acknowledged a relatively small number of individuals in its TCR sequencing and HLA analysis.

Germline CDR1 and CDR2: MDHEN and SYDVKM. With 1 base removed from V and 6 bases from J, the gap between germline ends came to 10 bases. The CDR3 loop spans 14 amino acids. The chain employs TRBV28 and TRBJ1-5; TRBD1 is a possible D gene (6 bases). The TCR was taken from a human donor with Susac syndrome. The specimen sequenced was CD4+ T cells from PBMCs. The CDR3, as DNA: TGTGCCAGCAGTTTATCCAGGGGAGTTCAGCCCCAGCATTTT. This sequence encodes CASSLSRGVQPQHF.